The T cell receptor (beta chain) under discussion was sequenced for a study of blood T cell repertoires in COVID-19. Turning to the study itself: Samples taken during acute and convalescent COVID-19 were collected in the United States, Italy and Spain.

Method: immunoSEQ multiplex PCR; TCRdb's copy keeps in-frame clones and lacks some. The table lists over 350,000 clones, approximately 93% of them singletons. This CDR3 has 13 residues. CDR1 and CDR2 from the germline V gene are MNHEY and SVGAGI. V lost 8 bases, J lost 2 bases, and 13 bases lay in between. The chain links TRBV6-5 to TRBJ2-7; TRBD2 might be the D (6 bases). The specimen sequenced was PBMCs or T cells enriched from blood (not recorded which). The sequence was obtained from a woman in her thirties or forties who had been exposed to COVID-19. The CDR3 bases are TGTGCCAGCGGGAGGACGGTGACCTACGAGCAGTACTTC. It is translated as CASGRTVTYEQYF.